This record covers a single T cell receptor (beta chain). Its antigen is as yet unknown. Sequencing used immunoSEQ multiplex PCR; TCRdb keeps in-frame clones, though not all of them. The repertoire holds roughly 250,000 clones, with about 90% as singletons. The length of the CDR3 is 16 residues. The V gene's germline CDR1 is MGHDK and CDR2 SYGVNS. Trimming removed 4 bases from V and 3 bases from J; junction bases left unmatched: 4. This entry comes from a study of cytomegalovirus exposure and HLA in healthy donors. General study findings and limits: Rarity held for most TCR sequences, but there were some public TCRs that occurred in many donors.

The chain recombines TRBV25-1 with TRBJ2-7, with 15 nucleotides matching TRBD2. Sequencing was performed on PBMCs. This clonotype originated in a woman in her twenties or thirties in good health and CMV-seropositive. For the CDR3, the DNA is TGTGCCAGCAGTGGGCGGACTAGCGGGAGGGGCTACGAGCAGTACTTC. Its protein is CASSGRTSGRGYEQYF.